Each of the 6 T cell receptor beta chains below was sequenced from the same sample in a study of Ad26.COV2.S vaccination and SARS-CoV-2 variants. TCRdb's table, derived via immunoSEQ multiplex PCR, lists solely in-frame clones and lacks some. The sample carries 350,000 to 500,000 clones, about nine tenths recorded once. Treatment meaning: about 20 received Ad26.COV2.S at low or high dose, single or two shots; roughly five received placebo; per-sample allocation not given. The samples date from day 63 after the first vaccine or placebo injection. The sequencing used peripheral blood, collected in a trial of Ad26.COV2.S vaccine versus placebo. The receptors originated from a person between 18 and 65 years old who received the Ad26.COV2.S COVID-19 vaccine or a placebo.

This clone was detected a few times. The J gene is TRBJ2-3, the V gene TRBV27, with 9 bases lining up with TRBD1. The length of the CDR3 is 15 residues. The germline V gene has CDR1 MNHEY and CDR2 SMNVEV (reference sequence). V trimming: 4 bases; J trimming: 5 bases; junction bases outside the gene matches: 7. As DNA, the CDR3 is TGTGCCAGCAGTTCCCGGACAGGGGAAGTAGATACGCAGTATTTT. Its translation: CASSSRTGEVDTQYF.

J is TRBJ2-7 and V is TRBV7-2, with a tentative D call TRBD1 (6 bases). The CDR3 has 16 amino acids. The germline CDR1 and CDR2 sequences are SGHTA and FQGNSA. V gave up 5 bases and J gave up 2 bases, with 19 bases separating them. The CDR3 spells CASSPEGVVATYEQYF. In nucleotides, the CDR3 is TGTGCCAGCAGCCCAGAGGGGGTAGTGGCGACCTACGAGCAGTACTTC. Full variable domain (outside the CDR3, taken from reference TRBV7-2 and TRBJ2-7): GAGVSQSPSNKVTEKGKDVELRCDPISGHTALYWYRQSLGQGLEFLIYFQGNSAPDKSGLPSDRFSAERTGGSVSTLTIQRTQQEDSAVYLCASSPEGVVATYEQYFGPGTRLTVT.

This chain links TRBV4-2 with TRBJ1-3; D gene unclear. Trimming removed 1 base at V and 4 bases at J, with 11 bases between. Germline CDR1 LGHNA, CDR2 YNFKEQ. CDR3 size: 15 residues. The CDR3 DNA reads as TGTGCCAGCAGCCAAGTTTCAGCGGGAGGAAACACCATATATTTT. Its translation is CASSQVSAGGNTIYF.

The chain carries TRBV7-3 and TRBJ2-2; D is possibly TRBD1 (5 bases). With 7 bases removed from V and 4 bases from J, the gap between germline ends came to 16 bases. The CDR3 has 15 amino acids. The germline V gene encodes CDR1 SGHTA and CDR2 FQGTGA. The CDR3 here is CASKRQGVSTGELFF. The CDR3 nucleotides are TGTGCCAGCAAACGGCAGGGCGTGAGCACCGGGGAGCTGTTTTTT.

The chain links TRBV5-4 to TRBJ2-1, with a possible D match to TRBD1 (6 bases). The V end lost 5 bases, the J end lost 0 bases, and 15 bases lay between the germline ends. The germline CDR1 and CDR2 sequences are SGHNT and YYREEE (reference sequence). The CDR3 is 16 residues long. Written as DNA, the CDR3 is TGTGCCAGCAGAGTATACAGGGAGAGCTCCTACAATGAGCAGTTCTTC. Translated: CASRVYRESSYNEQFF.

The chain joins TRBV9 to TRBJ2-5; D is perhaps TRBD2 (6 bases). Trimming pared 3 bases from V and 0 bases from J, leaving 15 bases between. CDR3 size: 16 residues. In germline, CDR1 is SGDLS, CDR2 YYNGEE. The CDR3 here is CASSAAIRDYQETQYF. The CDR3 nucleotides are TGTGCCAGCAGCGCAGCTATCCGGGACTACCAAGAGACCCAGTACTTC. The variable domain in full, with the rest retrieved from reference TRBV9 and TRBJ2-5, is DSGVTQTPKHLITATGQRVTLRCSPRSGDLSVYWYQQSLDQGLQFLIQYYNGEERAKGNILERFSAQQFPDLHSELNLSSLELGDSALYFCASSAAIRDYQETQYFGPGTRLLVL.